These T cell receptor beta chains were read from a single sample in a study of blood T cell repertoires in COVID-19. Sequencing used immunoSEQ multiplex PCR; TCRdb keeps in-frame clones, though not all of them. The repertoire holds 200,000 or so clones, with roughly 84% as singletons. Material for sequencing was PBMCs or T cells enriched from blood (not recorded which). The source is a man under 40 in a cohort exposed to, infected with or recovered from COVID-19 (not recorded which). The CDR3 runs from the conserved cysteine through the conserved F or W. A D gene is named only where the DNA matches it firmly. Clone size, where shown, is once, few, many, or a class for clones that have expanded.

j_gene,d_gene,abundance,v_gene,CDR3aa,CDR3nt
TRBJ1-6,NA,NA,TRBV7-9,CASSLGGTFYNSPLHF,TGTGCCAGCAGCCTCGGCGGAACCTTCTATAATTCACCCCTCCACTTT
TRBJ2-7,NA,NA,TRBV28,CASRDQAYSYEQYF,TGTGCCAGCAGAGACCAGGCTTACTCCTACGAGCAGTACTTC
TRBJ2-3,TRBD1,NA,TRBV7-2,CASSLGTGTPYF,TGTGCCAGCAGCTTAGGGACAGGGACCCCGTATTTT
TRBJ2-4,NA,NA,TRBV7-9,CASSLLSVGRESKNIQYF,TGTGCCAGCAGCTTACTATCTGTGGGACGGGAGTCCAAAAACATTCAGTACTTC
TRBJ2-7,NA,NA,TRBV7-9,CASTVSRSEQYF,TGTGCCAGCACCGTTAGTAGGAGCGAGCAGTACTTC
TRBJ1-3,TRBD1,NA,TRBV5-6,CASSYPDRGRSGNTIYF,TGTGCCAGCAGCTACCCCGACAGGGGAAGATCTGGAAACACCATATATTTT
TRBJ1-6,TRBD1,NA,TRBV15,CATSRNQGDSPLHF,TGTGCCACCAGCAGGAACCAGGGGGATTCACCCCTCCACTTT
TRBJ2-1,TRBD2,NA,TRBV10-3,CAISERGDASGNVNEQFF,TGTGCCATCAGTGAGAGGGGAGATGCTAGCGGAAACGTCAATGAGCAGTTCTTC
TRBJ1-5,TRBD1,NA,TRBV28,CASSFVGGDQPQHF,TGTGCCAGCAGTTTTGTAGGGGGCGACCAGCCCCAGCATTTT
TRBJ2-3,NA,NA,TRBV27,CASSLVASGPDTQYF,TGTGCCAGCAGCCTCGTCGCAAGTGGCCCAGATACGCAGTATTTT
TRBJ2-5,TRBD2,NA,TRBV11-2,CASSLRAGGPTGETQYF,TGTGCCAGCAGCTTAAGGGCGGGAGGGCCCACGGGAGAGACCCAGTACTTC
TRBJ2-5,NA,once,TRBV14,CASSQGGWYQETQYF,TGTGCCAGCAGCCAGGGGGGTTGGTACCAAGAGACCCAGTACTTC
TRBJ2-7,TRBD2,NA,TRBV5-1,CASSLAGLAGANYEQYF,TGCGCCAGCAGCTTGGCAGGACTAGCGGGAGCTAATTACGAGCAGTACTTC
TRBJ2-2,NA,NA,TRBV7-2,CASSSRRANTGELFF,TGTGCCAGCAGCTCCCGCCGGGCGAACACCGGGGAGCTGTTTTTT
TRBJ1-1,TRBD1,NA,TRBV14,CASSPVGQGYIMNTEAFF,TGTGCCAGCAGCCCTGTTGGACAGGGATACATCATGAACACTGAAGCTTTCTTT
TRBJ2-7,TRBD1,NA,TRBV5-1,CASSPGTGGTEQYF,TGCGCCAGCAGCCCCGGGACAGGGGGGACCGAGCAGTACTTC
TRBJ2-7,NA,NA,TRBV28,CASSSDSSYEQYF,TGTGCCAGCAGTTCGGACAGCTCCTACGAGCAGTACTTC
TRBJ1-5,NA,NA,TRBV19,CASSVGGASNQPQHF,TGTGCCAGTAGTGTTGGGGGCGCGAGCAATCAGCCCCAGCATTTT
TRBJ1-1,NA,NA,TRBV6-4,CASSDPQGGDTEAFF,TGTGCCAGCAGTGACCCGCAGGGAGGCGACACTGAAGCTTTCTTT
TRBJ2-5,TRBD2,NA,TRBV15,CATSGTSGYQETQYF,TGTGCCACCAGTGGTACTAGCGGATACCAAGAGACCCAGTACTTC
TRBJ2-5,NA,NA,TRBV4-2,CASSQVGSGNQETQYF,TGTGCCAGCAGCCAAGTCGGTAGCGGAAACCAAGAGACCCAGTACTTC
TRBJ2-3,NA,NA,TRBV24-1,CATSDHFTGPDTQYF,TGTGCCACCAGTGACCACTTTACAGGGCCAGATACGCAGTATTTT
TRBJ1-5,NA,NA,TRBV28,CASSSVQPQHF,TGTGCCAGCAGCTCGGTTCAGCCCCAGCATTTT
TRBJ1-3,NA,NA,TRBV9,CASSVGRSRNSGNTIYF,TGTGCCAGCAGCGTAGGCAGAAGCAGGAACTCTGGAAACACCATATATTTT
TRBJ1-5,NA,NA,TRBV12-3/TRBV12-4,CAIGTLSNQPQHF,TGTGCCATAGGGACACTTAGCAATCAGCCCCAGCATTTT
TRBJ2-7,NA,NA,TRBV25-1,CASMGVLAYEQYF,TGTGCCAGCATGGGAGTTCTAGCCTACGAGCAGTACTTC
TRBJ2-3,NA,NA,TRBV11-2,CASSLVVGRDLRDTQYF,TGTGCCAGCAGCTTAGTGGTAGGTCGGGATCTGAGGGATACGCAGTATTTT
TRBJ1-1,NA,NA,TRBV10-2,CASTVGYEAFF,TGCGCCAGCACCGTCGGGTATGAAGCTTTCTTT
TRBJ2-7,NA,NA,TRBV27,CASSSLIDGNEQYF,TGTGCCAGCAGTTCGCTGATAGACGGGAACGAGCAGTACTTC
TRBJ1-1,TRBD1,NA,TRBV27,CASSHLQGATEAFF,TGTGCCAGCAGTCACCTACAGGGGGCCACTGAAGCTTTCTTT
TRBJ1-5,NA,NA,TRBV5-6,CASSLGTNQPQHF,TGTGCCAGCAGCTTGGGTACTAATCAGCCCCAGCATTTT
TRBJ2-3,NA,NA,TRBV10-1,CASSDHQGLGTIGDTQYF,TGCGCCAGCAGTGACCACCAGGGGCTGGGGACCATCGGGGATACGCAGTATTTT
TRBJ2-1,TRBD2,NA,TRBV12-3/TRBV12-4,CASSLTSAHEQFF,TGTGCCAGCAGCCTAACTAGCGCCCATGAGCAGTTCTTC
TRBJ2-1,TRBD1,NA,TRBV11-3,CASSARATGGYNEQFF,TGTGCCAGCAGCGCCCGGGCAACAGGGGGTTACAATGAGCAGTTCTTC
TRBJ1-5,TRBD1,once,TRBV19,CASSLRPPGQGGQPQHF,TGTGCCAGTAGTTTGAGACCACCGGGACAGGGGGGACAGCCCCAGCATTTT
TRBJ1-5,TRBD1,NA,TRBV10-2,CATRQGVLGNQPQHF,TGCGCCACCAGACAGGGGGTATTGGGCAATCAGCCCCAGCATTTT
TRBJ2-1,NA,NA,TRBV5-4,CASSLPQGSALYNEQFF,TGTGCCAGCAGCTTGCCCCAGGGGTCTGCCCTATACAATGAGCAGTTCTTC
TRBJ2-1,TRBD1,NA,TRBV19,CASSIMGTAYNEQFF,TGTGCCAGTAGTATTATGGGGACAGCCTACAATGAGCAGTTCTTC
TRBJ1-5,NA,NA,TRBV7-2,CASSPRGGSNQPQHF,TGTGCCAGCAGCCCTAGGGGTGGGAGCAATCAGCCCCAGCATTTT
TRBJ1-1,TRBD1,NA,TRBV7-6,CASSLGSQGARTEAFF,TGTGCCAGCAGCTTAGGGTCTCAGGGGGCGCGGACTGAAGCTTTCTTT
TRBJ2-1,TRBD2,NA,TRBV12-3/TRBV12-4,CASSELAGREFF,TGTGCCAGCAGTGAACTAGCGGGACGGGAGTTCTTC
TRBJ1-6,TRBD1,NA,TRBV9,CASSGQGTGSPLHF,TGTGCCAGCAGCGGACAGGGGACTGGATCACCCCTCCACTTT
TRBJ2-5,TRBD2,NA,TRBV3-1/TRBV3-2,CASSLESHGLAGWETQYF,TGTGCCAGCAGCCTTGAATCTCATGGACTAGCGGGATGGGAGACCCAGTACTTC
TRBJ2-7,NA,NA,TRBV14,CASSHERAQYF,TGTGCCAGCAGCCACGAGAGAGCGCAGTACTTC
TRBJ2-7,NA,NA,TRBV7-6,CASSFYNRDEQYF,TGTGCCAGCAGCTTTTATAACCGGGACGAGCAGTACTTC
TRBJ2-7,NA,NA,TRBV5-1,CASSGDSMAGSYEQYF,TGCGCCAGCAGCGGGGACTCCATGGCGGGCTCCTACGAGCAGTACTTC
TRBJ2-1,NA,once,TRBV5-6,CASSLDLSNEQFF,TGTGCCAGCAGCTTGGACCTATCCAATGAGCAGTTCTTC
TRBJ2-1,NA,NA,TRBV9,CASSPPRVSYNEQFF,TGTGCCAGCAGCCCCCCACGGGTCTCCTACAATGAGCAGTTCTTC
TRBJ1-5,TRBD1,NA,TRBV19,CASSTADRAVQPQHF,TGTGCCAGTAGTACCGCGGACAGGGCGGTTCAGCCCCAGCATTTT
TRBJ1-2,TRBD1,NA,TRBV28,CASRRGQGWNYGYTF,TGTGCCAGCCGACGAGGACAGGGCTGGAACTATGGCTACACCTTC
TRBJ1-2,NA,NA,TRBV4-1,CASSQVAGASNYGYTF,TGCGCCAGCAGCCAAGTCGCGGGGGCCAGCAACTATGGCTACACCTTC
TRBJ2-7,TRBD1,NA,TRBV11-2,CASSPLPGTVSYEQYF,TGTGCCAGCAGCCCTCTGCCGGGGACAGTCTCCTACGAGCAGTACTTC
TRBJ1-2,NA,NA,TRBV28,CASRGGLNYGYTF,TGTGCCAGCAGAGGGGGACTAAACTATGGCTACACCTTC